The 11 T cell receptor beta chains below all came from one sample that was sequenced in a study of blood T cell repertoires in COVID-19. Sequencing was performed with immunoSEQ multiplex PCR; in TCRdb, only in-frame clones are kept and a portion is missing. The sample shows tens of thousands of clones, around 84% of them seen only once. Input material: peripheral blood. These receptors were collected from a human donor in a cohort sampled during active COVID-19.

The rearrangement joins TRBV6-5 to TRBJ1-3, with TRBD1 as a possible D gene (6 bases). The CDR3 spans 15 residues. Germline CDR1 is MNHEY and CDR2 is SVGAGI. Trimming removed 0 bases from V and 4 bases from J, with 10 bases in between. The CDR3 nucleotides are TGTGCCAGCAGTTACTCAGGGGGAAACGGAAACACCATATATTTT. It translates to CASSYSGGNGNTIYF.

This clone was counted a single time. The gene calls are TRBV28 and TRBJ2-3; 8 nucleotides align to TRBD2. The CDR3 is made up of 16 amino acids. Per germline, CDR1 MDHEN and CDR2 SYDVKM. With 6 bases clipped from V and 6 bases from J, the junction kept 14 bases outside the gene matches. Here the CDR3 DNA reads TGTGCCAGCAGCCGACGAGGACTAGCTGGGTTGGATACGCAGTATTTT. Its translation is CASSRRGLAGLDTQYF.

This chain links TRBV11-3 with TRBJ2-7; 7 bases agree with TRBD2. The germline V gene has CDR1 SGHNT and CDR2 YENEEA. V gave up 5 bases and J gave up 5 bases; unmatched junction bases: 15. This CDR3 spans 16 amino acids. Here the CDR3 reads CASSPGGTTVGDEQYF. The CDR3 nucleotides read TGTGCCAGCAGCCCCGGGGGGACTACGGTAGGGGACGAGCAGTACTTC.

The chain carries TRBV18 and TRBJ2-7; D is possibly TRBD1 (5 bases). The germline CDR1 and CDR2 sequences are KGHSH and LQKENI. CDR3 length equals 14 residues. V was clipped by 6 bases and J by 2 bases, with 14 bases between them. The DNA of the CDR3 is TGTGCCAGCTCCTCCGGCAGGGCCCCCTACGAGCAGTACTTC. Its translation is CASSSGRAPYEQYF.

The chain links TRBV5-1 to TRBJ2-1, with D possibly matching TRBD2 (6 bases). The CDR3 is made up of 15 amino acids. V lost 1 base, J lost 9 bases, and 17 bases lay in between. Germline V gene sequence: CDR1 SGHRS, CDR2 YFSETQ. The CDR3 nucleotides read TGCGCCAGCAGCTTGTACCAGGGAGGTGCCGGTGAGCAGTTCTTC. It is translated as CASSLYQGGAGEQFF.

The chain uses TRBV30 and TRBJ1-6; 7 bases are a match to TRBD1. This CDR3 region has 14 residues. The J segment lost 9 bases and the V segment lost 3 bases, leaving 8 bases of the junction unmatched. From germline, CDR1 is GTSNPN and CDR2 SVGIG (reference sequence). The chain's CDR3 is CAWSKTGSSSPLHF. The CDR3 bases are TGTGCCTGGAGCAAGACAGGGTCAAGTTCACCCCTCCACTTT.

The J gene is TRBJ1-1, the V gene TRBV5-1; D is possibly TRBD1 (5 bases). This CDR3 region has 14 residues. Germline values: CDR1 SGHRS, CDR2 YFSETQ. V lost 1 base and J lost 3, with 10 bases in between. CDR3 DNA: TGCGCCAGCAGCTTGTCGGGGGGTTACACTGAAGCTTTCTTT. Residues: CASSLSGGYTEAFF. Full variable domain (missing parts from reference TRBV5-1 and TRBJ1-1): KAGVTQTPRYLIKTRGQQVTLSCSPISGHRSVSWYQQTPGQGLQFLFEYFSETQRNKGNFPGRFSGRQFSNSRSEMNVSTLELGDSALYLCASSLSGGYTEAFFGQGTRLTVV.

This chain connects TRBV18 to TRBJ1-2; D unresolved. The CDR3 runs to 12 residues. The V end was cut by 2 bases, the J end by 12 bases, with 13 bases between. Germline lookup yields CDR1 KGHSH and CDR2 LQKENI. In DNA, the CDR3 is TGTGCCAGCTCACCAGGGCCCGGGGAGGACACCTTC. Its protein product is CASSPGPGEDTF.

CDR3 nucleotide sequence: TGTGCCAGCAGCGTGGGCACCTGGAACACCGGGGAGCTGTTTTTT. The encoded protein is CASSVGTWNTGELFF. The chain has TRBV9 and TRBJ2-2; no clear D. This CDR3 spans 15 amino acids. V was trimmed by 2 bases and J by 1 base, leaving 9 bases between them. Germline V lookup: CDR1 SGDLS, CDR2 YYNGEE.

The chain employs TRBV11-2 and TRBJ2-7; 8 bases are a match to TRBD1. The V segment lost 5 bases and the J segment 6 bases; nucleotides outside the gene matches: 6. From germline, CDR1 is SGHAT and CDR2 FQNNGV. This CDR3 has 13 residues. The CDR3 is CASSADRGGEQYF. The CDR3 DNA reads TGTGCCAGCAGCGCCGACAGGGGAGGCGAGCAGTACTTC.

V is TRBV2 and J is TRBJ1-1; tentatively, D is TRBD1 (6 bases). Germline V lookup: CDR1 SNHLY, CDR2 FYNNEI. The length of the CDR3 is 13 residues. Trimming cost V 6 bases and J 2 bases, with 10 bases left between them. The CDR3 bases are TGTGCCAGCAGAACAGGGTTAAACACTGAAGCTTTCTTT. The encoded protein is CASRTGLNTEAFF.